This T cell receptor beta chain was identified during a study of blood T cells in healthy people across ages. Overall study results and limits: CMV infection status of these donors was not known.

Germline CDR1 and CDR2: SGHTA and FQGNSA. V lost 5 bases and J lost 3; bases outside the gene matches: 7. The CDR3 loop spans 14 amino acids. The second PCR ran roughly 6 to 12 cycles with a sample-barcoded 5' primer and J-beta primers. Tags on each cDNA molecule came from a template-switch adaptor with 12 random nucleotides. TCRdb re-called the 5' RACE reads with MiXCR, one entry per CDR3 protein. The data contain about 380,000 distinct CDR3 sequences, roughly half of them singletons. Details on this clonotype: Its cognate antigen is unknown.

The chain recombines TRBV7-2 with TRBJ2-7; 7 bases are a match to TRBD1. This clonotype originated in a man between 60 and 75 years old in good health. Sequencing input: blood. CDR3 bases: TGTGCCAGCAGCGTAGACGGGACAGACTACGAGCAGTACTTC. It translates to CASSVDGTDYEQYF.